This T cell receptor beta chain was identified in a study of CD8+ T cells in alopecia areata. Cell sorting on a FACSAria was used to separate CD4+ and CD8+ T cells from the PBMCs. The CDR3 is 13 amino acids. V lost 7 bases to trimming and J lost 5 bases, with 14 bases between them. Germline CDR1 MGHDK, CDR2 SYGVNS. RNA extraction was followed by reverse transcription into cDNA, which acted as the sequencing template. The method was immunoSEQ multiplex PCR; TCRdb's version includes in-frame clones alone and lacks a portion of them. The data show about 200,000 clones, around three fifths seen once. The clonotype was recovered from a human donor in good health. The rearrangement links TRBV25-1 to TRBJ1-1, with D unclear. Sequenced sample: CD8+ T cells sorted from blood. CDR3 protein: CASTYGFSTEAFF. CDR3 nucleotides: TGTGCCAGCACTTATGGGTTTTCGACTGAAGCTTTCTTT.